This entry concerns a single T cell receptor (beta chain). Its antigen is still unknown. Per-base quality was not reported, and no clone a single base away is much larger than it. The data stem from a study of graft-versus-host responses after intestinal transplantation (dated by TCRdb to the early 2020s). For the study in its entirety: Multivisceral, liver-intestinal, or isolated intestinal transplants were received by the recipients. To identify alloreactive clones, pre-transplant mixed lymphocyte reaction products were sequenced and then compared with unstimulated pre-transplant donor and recipient T cells. A cohort of more than 20 intestinal transplant recipients, including one retransplant, was enrolled, and a few patients lacking pretransplant specimens were excluded. Rather than being sequenced by the commercial service, samples from a few later patients were sequenced in-house on an Illumina MiSeq and processed with MiXCR. A peak of at least 4% donor T cells among recipient peripheral blood mononuclear cells was the definition used for donor T cell macrochimerism. Every recipient was given anti-thymocyte globulin induction, followed by approximately 3 years of maintenance tacrolimus and steroids. After intestinal transplantation, graft-versus-host and host-versus-graft alloreactive T cell clones in the graft, circulation and bone marrow were tracked using bulk TCR-beta CDR3 sequencing. Study-wide conclusions, independent of this receptor: Patients with donor T cell macrochimerism had high GvH to HvG T cell clonal ratios in their allografts. GvH clones were detected in recipient bone marrow, and some of these GvH clones were observed earlier in ileal mucosa or blood, consistent with an intestinal mucosal origin. Conclusions were limited by the relatively low number and heterogeneity of intestinal transplant patients. Peak levels of circulating GvH clones were associated with declines in HvG clones early after transplant.

Blood samples were collected up to 4 times in the first month after transplant and then at least monthly when available. The library was prepared using the immunoSEQ multiplex PCR assay. High-throughput TCR-beta CDR3 sequencing of genomic DNA from most patients was performed by Adaptive Biotechnologies. For the original study's pipeline: TCR sequencing data for 15 to 20 patients were retrieved from Adaptive's ImmunoSEQ software; a few other patients were processed with MiXCR and VDJtools. CDR3 nucleotide sequences shared between donor and recipient were removed because the origin of such sequences could not be assigned. To count as alloreactive, a clone needed at least 2-fold expansion over unstimulated cells and a minimum CFSE-low frequency of 0.002% (template counts) or 0.001% (read counts). Clones were considered mappable if detected in sequenced pre-transplant spleen, lymph node, or MLR CFSE-low populations of the donor or recipient. The cumulative frequency of alloreactive clones was calculated as a percentage of all sequences, weighted by copy number. The source is immuneACCESS, and TCRdb retained only in-frame sequences with V and J called. Part of the clones is not carried over; for the studies checked, unresolved V genes explain less than half of this, and the remainder is unexplained. The V and J calls and clone size come from that table; D and trimming were worked out from the DNA. The sample has tens of thousands of clones on record, roughly 80% of them singletons. The ten biggest clones cover 0.9% to 1.2% of the sample.

Specimen: PBMCs, collected 28 days after intestinal transplant. This TCR came from a human patient who received an intestinal transplant, so some T cells may come from the graft donor.

Here is the DNA: TGTGCCACCAGCAGAGATCGGGACCAGCCCCAGCATTTT. The encoded protein is CATSRDRDQPQHF. The sequence joins TRBV15 to TRBJ1-5; the D gene is perhaps TRBD1, on 5 matching bases. Per the germline V gene (reference sequence), LNHNV is the CDR1 and YYDKDF is the CDR2. Inclusive of the bounding cysteine and phenylalanine, the CDR3 is 13 residues long. Only the CDR3 portion is preserved as DNA: 39 bases, with reading frame beginning at the first base. V drops 0 bases and J drops 7 bases, leaving 7 bases in between.